The 14 T cell receptor beta chains in this list originate from one sample, sequenced in a study of cytomegalovirus exposure and HLA in healthy donors. The PCR was carried out with 60 Vbeta primers and 13 Jbeta primers. The method was immunoSEQ multiplex PCR; TCRdb's version includes in-frame clones alone and lacks a portion of them. The top ten clones hold 3.5% to 4.5% of a sample with 100,000 to 150,000 clones, more than 70% of them seen once. The material sequenced was PBMCs. These receptors were obtained from a man younger than 40 in good health and CMV-seronegative.

This clone was seen once. The chain is built from TRBV19 and TRBJ2-3, with 7 positions matching TRBD2. Germline V gene data show CDR1 as LNHDA and CDR2 as SQIVND (reference sequence). The junction had 4 bases not matched to a gene; V was cut back by 5 bases and J by 2 bases. This CDR3 has 14 amino acids. CDR3 region: CASSSAGDTDTQYF. The CDR3, as DNA: TGTGCCAGTAGTTCTGCGGGGGACACAGATACGCAGTATTTT.

The chain combines TRBV2 with TRBJ2-7; D is perhaps TRBD1 (6 bases). Trimming left V 6 bases short and J 3 bases short, with 18 bases between. The CDR3 spans 15 residues. Germline V gives CDR1 SNHLY, CDR2 FYNNEI. The CDR3 sequence: CASRSGQQTYYEQYF. The CDR3 nucleotides are TGTGCCAGCAGATCTGGACAGCAAACTTACTACGAGCAGTACTTC.

V and J are TRBV2 and TRBJ2-7; TRBD1 aligns across 8 bases. Germline V gene lookup returns CDR1 SNHLY and CDR2 FYNNEI. V shed 4 bases, J shed 3 bases, and the junction held 5 bases outside the gene matches. The CDR3 is 14 residues long. CDR3 sequence reads: CASSGAGGLYEQYF. The DNA for the CDR3 is TGTGCCAGCAGTGGGGCAGGGGGCCTCTACGAGCAGTACTTC.

The chain carries TRBV25-1 and TRBJ1-2, with a tentative D call TRBD1 (6 bases). Germline V gene lookup returns CDR1 MGHDK and CDR2 SYGVNS. The V and J ends lost 6 bases and 2 bases respectively, with 10 bases between them. The CDR3 consists of 13 residues. CDR3 DNA: TGTGCCAGCAGACAGGGATCAAACTATGGCTACACCTTC. Translation: CASRQGSNYGYTF.

This clone was detected only a few times. The chain is built from TRBV9 and TRBJ2-7; D possibly corresponds to TRBD1 (6 bases). V lost 4 bases and J lost 2, with 13 bases in between. The germline V gene encodes CDR1 SGDLS and CDR2 YYNGEE. The CDR3 is 14 amino acids. CDR3 protein: CASSLGATTYEQYF. Here the CDR3 DNA reads TGTGCCAGCAGCTTGGGGGCCACAACCTACGAGCAGTACTTC.

The V and J genes are TRBV9 and TRBJ2-1; D is perhaps TRBD1 (6 bases). Germline CDR1 SGDLS, CDR2 YYNGEE. Trimming cost V 0 bases and J 2 bases, with 12 bases left between them. This CDR3 contains 16 residues. CDR3 sequence: CASSVGGQSTYNEQFF. In nucleotides, the CDR3 is TGTGCCAGCAGCGTAGGCGGACAGTCCACCTACAATGAGCAGTTCTTC.

The V and J genes are TRBV7-3 and TRBJ2-2, with D possibly matching TRBD1 (6 bases). The CDR3 sequence is 13 residues long. With 5 bases removed from V and 4 bases from J, the gap between germline ends came to 8 bases. From germline, CDR1 is SGHTA and CDR2 FQGTGA. The CDR3 loop reads CASSRDITGELFF. The CDR3 region has the DNA TGTGCCAGCAGCCGGGACATCACCGGGGAGCTGTTTTTT.

In this sample, this clone turned up a few times. V usage is TRBV7-2 and J usage is TRBJ1-1; D might be TRBD1 (5 bases). This CDR3 contains 14 residues. Germline lookup yields CDR1 SGHTA and CDR2 FQGNSA. The V end was cut by 5 bases, the J end by 1 base, with 11 bases between. CDR3 loop: CASSRDRANTEAFF. As DNA, the CDR3 is TGTGCCAGCAGCCGCGACAGAGCGAACACTGAAGCTTTCTTT.

The rearrangement joins TRBV9 to TRBJ2-2, with D uncertain. The CDR3 is 16 amino acids. Germline CDR1 SGDLS, CDR2 YYNGEE. The V and J ends lost 0 bases and 8 bases respectively, with 17 bases between them. DNA of the CDR3: TGTGCCAGCAGCGTAGGGGCAGGCGTTTCCTCGGGGGAGCTGTTTTTT. Translating it yields CASSVGAGVSSGELFF.

The sample holds a few counts of this clone. V gene TRBV10-3 combines with J gene TRBJ1-1, with TRBD1 matching over 7 bases. Germline lookup yields CDR1 ENHRY and CDR2 SYGVKD. The V and J ends lost 4 bases and 4 bases, in that order; junction bases with no gene match: 6. This CDR3 comprises 14 residues. CDR3 DNA: TGTGCCATCAGTGCCTTATCAGGGGGCACTGAAGCTTTCTTT. Protein sequence: CAISALSGGTEAFF.

The chain joins TRBV10-2 to TRBJ1-5; D not certain. Trimming cost V 6 bases and J 9 bases, with 9 bases left between them. CDR3 size: 11 residues. Per germline, CDR1 WSHSY and CDR2 SAAADI. The CDR3 nucleotides are TGCGCCAGCAGCGAACCGGGGCCCCAGCATTTT. This codes for CASSEPGPQHF.

The chain recombines TRBV4-1 with TRBJ1-3, with D unclear. The germline CDR1 and CDR2 sequences are MGHRA and YSYEKL. The V and J ends lost 0 bases and 4 bases respectively, with 10 bases between them. This CDR3 contains 15 residues. CDR3 nucleotide sequence: TGCGCCAGCAGCCAAGATCCAGCGATGGGAAACACCATATATTTT. This codes for CASSQDPAMGNTIYF.

This chain connects TRBV30 to TRBJ2-5; the D gene is possibly TRBD1 (5 bases). The V end was cut by 5 bases, the J end by 5 bases, with 12 bases between. The germline V gene has CDR1 GTSNPN and CDR2 SVGIG (reference sequence). This CDR3 contains 12 residues. CDR3 DNA: TGTGCCTGGGGACAAGGCAGGGAGACCCAGTACTTC. Translation gives CAWGQGRETQYF.

This clone was observed a single time. The genes are TRBV29-1 and TRBJ1-5; tentative D call: TRBD1 (5 bases). The ends were cut back, 4 bases at V and 3 bases at J, with 13 bases in the middle. The CDR3 has 14 residues. CDR1 is SQVTM and CDR2 is ANQGSEA in the germline V gene. The CDR3 here is CSVAGDRPNQPQHF. The CDR3 nucleotides are TGCAGCGTTGCGGGTGACAGACCCAATCAGCCCCAGCATTTT.